Listed here are 5 T cell receptor beta chains from one sample, sequenced in a study of identical twins. TCRdb reprocessed the 5' RACE reads with MiXCR, giving one entry per CDR3 protein. The sample has hundreds of thousands of distinct CDR3 sequences; over 11% are singletons. Sequencing input: memory (CD45RO+) T cells sorted from blood. These receptors were taken from a woman aged 18-35 years in good health.

This clonotype appeared a few times. This rearrangement joins TRBV15 to TRBJ2-5; weak D call: TRBD2 (6 bases). This CDR3 is built from 14 residues. Trimming cost V 1 base and J 4 bases, with 10 bases left between them. CDR1 is LNHNV and CDR2 is YYDKDF in the germline V gene (reference sequence). The CDR3 DNA sequence: TGTGCCACCAGCAGAGGAGGAGGGTCAGAGACCCAGTACTTC. Translating gives CATSRGGGSETQYF.

V and J are TRBV5-5 and TRBJ2-1; 9 bases are a match to TRBD2. The V and J ends lost 2 bases and 7 bases, in that order; junction bases with no gene match: 7. Germline CDR1 SGHKS, CDR2 YYEKEE (reference sequence). CDR3 length: 15 residues. The CDR3 sequence is CASSFDLAGFNEQFF. CDR3 DNA: TGTGCCAGCAGCTTCGATCTAGCGGGATTTAATGAGCAGTTCTTC.

The chain couples TRBV28 to TRBJ2-1, with 12 bases identical to TRBD2. CDR3 size: 16 residues. V shed 5 bases, J shed 4 bases, and the junction held 6 bases outside the gene matches. CDR1 is MDHEN and CDR2 is SYDVKM in the germline V gene. The CDR3 nucleotides read TGTGCCAGCAGTCCTTGGACTAGCGGGGCTTACAATGAGCAGTTCTTC. This translates into CASSPWTSGAYNEQFF.

This clonotype appeared many times. The chain uses TRBV6-5 and TRBJ2-2; 10 bases agree with TRBD1. The CDR3 is made up of 16 amino acids. Germline trimming cut 0 bases from V and 3 bases from J; bases unmatched to any gene: 1. Germline V CDR1 and CDR2: MNHEY, SVGAGI. CDR3 in DNA: TGTGCCAGCAGTTACTCGGACAGGGGGGACACCGGGGAGCTGTTTTTT. Translation: CASSYSDRGDTGELFF.

This clonotype came up many times. V and J are TRBV24-1 and TRBJ1-5; D possibly corresponds to TRBD1 (5 bases). This CDR3 has 15 amino acids. The germline gives CDR1 KGHDR, CDR2 SFDVKD. V lost 9 bases and J 7 bases, leaving 21 bases between the germline ends. The CDR3 spells CATPPDDSIVQPQHF. In DNA, the CDR3 is TGTGCCACCCCCCCCGATGACAGTATTGTCCAGCCCCAGCATTTT.